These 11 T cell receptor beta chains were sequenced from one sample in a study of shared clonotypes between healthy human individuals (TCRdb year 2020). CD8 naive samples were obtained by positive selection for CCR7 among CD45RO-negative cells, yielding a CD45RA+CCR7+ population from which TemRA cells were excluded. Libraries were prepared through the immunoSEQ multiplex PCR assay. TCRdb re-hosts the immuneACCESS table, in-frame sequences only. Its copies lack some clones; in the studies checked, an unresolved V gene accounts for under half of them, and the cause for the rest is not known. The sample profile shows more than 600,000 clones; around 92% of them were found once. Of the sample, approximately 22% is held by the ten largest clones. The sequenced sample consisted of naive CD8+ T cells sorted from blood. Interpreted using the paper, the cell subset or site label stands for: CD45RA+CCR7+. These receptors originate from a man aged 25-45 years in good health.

CDR3 sequence: CASSLGTDGYEQYF. As DNA, the CDR3 is TGCGCCAGCAGCTTGGGGACTGATGGATACGAGCAGTACTTC. This chain uses TRBV5-1 with TRBJ2-7; D may be TRBD2 (5 bases). The V end was cut by 0 bases, the J end by 4 bases, with 11 bases between. The CDR3 extends over 14 amino acids. CDR1 and CDR2 from the germline V gene are SGHRS and YFSETQ.

CDR3 sequence: CASRYREKEQFF. The CDR3, as DNA: TGTGCCAGCAGATACAGGGAAAAGGAGCAGTTCTTC. The chain links TRBV13 to TRBJ2-1; D might be TRBD1 (6 bases). Trimming pared 6 bases from V and 10 bases from J, leaving 13 bases between. The CDR3 covers 12 residues. From germline, CDR1 is PRHDT and CDR2 FYEKMQ (reference sequence).

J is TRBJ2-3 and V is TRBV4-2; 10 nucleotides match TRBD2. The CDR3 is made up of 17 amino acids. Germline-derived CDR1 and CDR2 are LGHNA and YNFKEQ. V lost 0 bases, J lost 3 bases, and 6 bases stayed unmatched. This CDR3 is CASSQDIAGGLTDTQYF. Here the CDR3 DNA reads TGTGCCAGCAGCCAAGATATAGCGGGAGGATTAACAGATACGCAGTATTTT.

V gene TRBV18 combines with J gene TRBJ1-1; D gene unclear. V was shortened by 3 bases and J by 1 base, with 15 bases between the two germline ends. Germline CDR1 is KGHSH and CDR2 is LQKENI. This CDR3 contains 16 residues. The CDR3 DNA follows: TGTGCCAGCTCACCCCCTTCCCAGAGAGCGAACACTGAAGCTTTCTTT. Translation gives CASSPPSQRANTEAFF.

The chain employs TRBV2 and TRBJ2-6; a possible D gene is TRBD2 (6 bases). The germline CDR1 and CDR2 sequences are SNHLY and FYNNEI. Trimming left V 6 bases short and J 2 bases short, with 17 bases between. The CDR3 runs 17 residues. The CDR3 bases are TGTGCCAGCAGAGCCGGGACTCAAACAGCTGGGGCCAACGTCCTGACTTTC. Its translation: CASRAGTQTAGANVLTF.

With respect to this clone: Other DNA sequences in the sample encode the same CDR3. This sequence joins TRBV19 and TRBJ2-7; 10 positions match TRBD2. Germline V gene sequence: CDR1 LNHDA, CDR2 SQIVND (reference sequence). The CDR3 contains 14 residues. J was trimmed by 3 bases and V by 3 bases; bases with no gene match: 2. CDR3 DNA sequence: TGTGCCAGTAGTATTGCTAGCGGGAGCTACGAGCAGTACTTC. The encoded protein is CASSIASGSYEQYF.

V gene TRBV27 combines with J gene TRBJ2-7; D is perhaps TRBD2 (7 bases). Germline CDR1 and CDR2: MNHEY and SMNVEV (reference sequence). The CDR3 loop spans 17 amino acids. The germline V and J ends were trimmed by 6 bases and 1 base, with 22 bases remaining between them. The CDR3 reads CASSNLPGASGSYEQYF. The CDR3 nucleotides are TGTGCCAGCAGCAACCTTCCAGGGGCTAGCGGATCCTACGAGCAGTACTTC.

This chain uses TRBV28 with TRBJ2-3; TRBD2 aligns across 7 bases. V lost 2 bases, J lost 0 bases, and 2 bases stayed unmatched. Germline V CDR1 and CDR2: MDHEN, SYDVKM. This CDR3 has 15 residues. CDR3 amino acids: CASSLALASTDTQYF. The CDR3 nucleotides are TGTGCCAGCAGTTTAGCACTAGCGAGCACAGATACGCAGTATTTT.

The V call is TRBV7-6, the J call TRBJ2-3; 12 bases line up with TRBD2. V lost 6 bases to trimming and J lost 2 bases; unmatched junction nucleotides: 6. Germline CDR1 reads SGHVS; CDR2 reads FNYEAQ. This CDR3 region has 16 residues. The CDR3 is CASSTGTSGLTDTQYF. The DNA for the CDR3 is TGTGCCAGCAGTACCGGGACTAGCGGGCTCACAGATACGCAGTATTTT.

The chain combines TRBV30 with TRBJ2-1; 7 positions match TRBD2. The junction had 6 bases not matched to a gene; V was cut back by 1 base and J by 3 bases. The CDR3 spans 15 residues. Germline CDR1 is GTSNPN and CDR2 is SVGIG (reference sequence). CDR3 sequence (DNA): TGTGCCTGGAGTGGGCTCGCGGGGGACTACAATGAGCAGTTCTTC. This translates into CAWSGLAGDYNEQFF.

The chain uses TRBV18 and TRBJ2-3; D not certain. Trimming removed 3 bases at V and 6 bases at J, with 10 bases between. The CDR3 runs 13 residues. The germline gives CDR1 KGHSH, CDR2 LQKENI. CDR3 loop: CASSPLIGDTQYF. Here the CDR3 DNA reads TGTGCCAGCTCACCGCTTATCGGGGATACGCAGTATTTT.